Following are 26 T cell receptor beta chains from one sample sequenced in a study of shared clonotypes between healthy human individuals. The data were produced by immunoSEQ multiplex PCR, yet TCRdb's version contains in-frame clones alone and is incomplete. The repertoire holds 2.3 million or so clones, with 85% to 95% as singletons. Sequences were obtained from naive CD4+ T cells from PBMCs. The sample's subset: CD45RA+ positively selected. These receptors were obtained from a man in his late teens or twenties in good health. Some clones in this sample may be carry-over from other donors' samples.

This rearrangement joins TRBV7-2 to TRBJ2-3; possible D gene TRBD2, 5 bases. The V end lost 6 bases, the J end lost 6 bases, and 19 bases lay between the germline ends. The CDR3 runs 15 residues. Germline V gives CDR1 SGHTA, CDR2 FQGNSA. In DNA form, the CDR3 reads TGTGCCAGCAGGGAGGCTGTTCGAGTTGTCGATACGCAGTATTTT. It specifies CASREAVRVVDTQYF.

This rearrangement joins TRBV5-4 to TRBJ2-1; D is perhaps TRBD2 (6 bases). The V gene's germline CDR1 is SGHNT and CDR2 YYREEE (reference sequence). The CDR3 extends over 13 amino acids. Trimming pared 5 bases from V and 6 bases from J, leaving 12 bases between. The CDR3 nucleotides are TGTGCCAGCAGAAGGGAGGCGGTCAATGAGCAGTTCTTC. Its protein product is CASRREAVNEQFF.

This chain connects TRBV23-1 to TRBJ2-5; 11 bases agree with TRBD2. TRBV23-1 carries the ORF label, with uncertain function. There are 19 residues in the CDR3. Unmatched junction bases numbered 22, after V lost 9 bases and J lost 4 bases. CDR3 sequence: CARPFVLTSGTSLGETQYF. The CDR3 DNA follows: TGCGCCAGACCCTTCGTTCTGACTAGCGGGACATCCTTAGGAGAGACCCAGTACTTC.

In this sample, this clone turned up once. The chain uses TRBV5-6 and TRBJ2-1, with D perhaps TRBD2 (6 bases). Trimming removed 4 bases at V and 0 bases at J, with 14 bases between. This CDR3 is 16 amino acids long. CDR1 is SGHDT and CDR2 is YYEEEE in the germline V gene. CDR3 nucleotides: TGTGCCAGCAGCCCGATAGCGGTAAGCTCCTACAATGAGCAGTTCTTC. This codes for CASSPIAVSSYNEQFF.

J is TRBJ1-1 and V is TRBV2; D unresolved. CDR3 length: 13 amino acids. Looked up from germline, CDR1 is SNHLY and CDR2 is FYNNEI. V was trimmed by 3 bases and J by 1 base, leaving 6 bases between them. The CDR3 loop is CASSDYGNTEAFF. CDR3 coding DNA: TGTGCCAGCAGTGATTACGGGAACACTGAAGCTTTCTTT.

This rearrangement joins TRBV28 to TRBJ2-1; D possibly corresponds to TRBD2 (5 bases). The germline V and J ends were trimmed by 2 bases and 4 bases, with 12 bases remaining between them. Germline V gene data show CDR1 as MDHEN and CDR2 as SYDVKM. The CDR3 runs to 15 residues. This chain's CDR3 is CASSLRLTDYNEQFF. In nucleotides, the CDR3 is TGTGCCAGCAGTTTACGACTAACCGATTACAATGAGCAGTTCTTC. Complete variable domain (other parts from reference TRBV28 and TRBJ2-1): DVKVTQSSRYLVKRTGEKVFLECVQDMDHENMFWYRQDPGLGLRLIYFSYDVKMKEKGDIPEGYSVSREKKERFSLILESASTNQTSMYLCASSLRLTDYNEQFFGPGTRLTVL.

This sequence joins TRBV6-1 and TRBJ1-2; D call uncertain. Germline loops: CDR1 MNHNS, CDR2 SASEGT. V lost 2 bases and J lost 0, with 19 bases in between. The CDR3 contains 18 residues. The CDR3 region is CASSEPRSSRSANYGYTF. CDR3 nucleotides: TGTGCCAGCAGTGAACCACGCAGTAGCCGATCAGCTAACTATGGCTACACCTTC.

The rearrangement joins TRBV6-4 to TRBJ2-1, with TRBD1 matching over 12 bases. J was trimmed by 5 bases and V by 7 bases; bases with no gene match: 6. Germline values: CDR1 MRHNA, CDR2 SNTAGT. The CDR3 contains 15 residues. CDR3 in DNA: TGTGCCAGCACCCTGGGACAGGGGGCGGACAATGAGCAGTTCTTC. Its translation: CASTLGQGADNEQFF.

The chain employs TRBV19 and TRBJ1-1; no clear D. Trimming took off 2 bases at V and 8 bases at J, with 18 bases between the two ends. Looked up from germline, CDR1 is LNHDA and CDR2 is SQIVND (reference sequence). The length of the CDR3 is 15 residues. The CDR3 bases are TGTGCCAGTAGTATAATTGGGGTTAGGAAGACGGAAGCTTTCTTT. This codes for CASSIIGVRKTEAFF.

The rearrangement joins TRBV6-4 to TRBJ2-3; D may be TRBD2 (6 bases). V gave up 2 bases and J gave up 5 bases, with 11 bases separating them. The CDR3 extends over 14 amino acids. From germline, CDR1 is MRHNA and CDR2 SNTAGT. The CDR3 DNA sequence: TGTGCCAGCAGTGACGCTGGAGGGCGAGATACGCAGTATTTT. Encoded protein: CASSDAGGRDTQYF.

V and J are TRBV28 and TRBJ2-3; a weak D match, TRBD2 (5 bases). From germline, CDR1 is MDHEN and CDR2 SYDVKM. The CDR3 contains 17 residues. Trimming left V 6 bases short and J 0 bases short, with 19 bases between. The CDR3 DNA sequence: TGTGCCAGCAGCCCTTTGGGAGACTCAACTAGCACAGATACGCAGTATTTT. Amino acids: CASSPLGDSTSTDTQYF.

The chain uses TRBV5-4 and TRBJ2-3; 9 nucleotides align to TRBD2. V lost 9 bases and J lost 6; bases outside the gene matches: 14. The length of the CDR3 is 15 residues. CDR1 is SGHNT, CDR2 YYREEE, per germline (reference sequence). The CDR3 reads CATSRGGRARDTQYF. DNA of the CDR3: TGTGCCACCTCACGGGGCGGGAGGGCCCGGGATACGCAGTATTTT.

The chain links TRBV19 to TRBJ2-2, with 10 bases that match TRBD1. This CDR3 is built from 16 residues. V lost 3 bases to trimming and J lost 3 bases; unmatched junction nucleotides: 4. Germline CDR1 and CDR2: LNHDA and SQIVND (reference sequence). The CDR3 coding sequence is TGTGCCAGTAGTATTGCGGGACAGGGGCACACCGGGGAGCTGTTTTTT. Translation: CASSIAGQGHTGELFF.

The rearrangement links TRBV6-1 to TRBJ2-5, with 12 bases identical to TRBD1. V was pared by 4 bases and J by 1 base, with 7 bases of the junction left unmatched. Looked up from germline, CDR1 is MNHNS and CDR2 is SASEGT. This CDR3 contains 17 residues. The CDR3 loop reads CASSVGTGGRSQETQYF. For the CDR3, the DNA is TGTGCCAGCAGTGTTGGGACAGGGGGCCGCTCCCAAGAGACCCAGTACTTC.

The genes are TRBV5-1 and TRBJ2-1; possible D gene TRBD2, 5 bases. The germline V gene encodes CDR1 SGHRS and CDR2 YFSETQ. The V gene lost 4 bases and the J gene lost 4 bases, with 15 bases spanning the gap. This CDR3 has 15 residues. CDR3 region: CASSPRGNGYNEQFF. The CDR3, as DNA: TGCGCCAGCAGCCCCAGAGGGAACGGATACAATGAGCAGTTCTTC.

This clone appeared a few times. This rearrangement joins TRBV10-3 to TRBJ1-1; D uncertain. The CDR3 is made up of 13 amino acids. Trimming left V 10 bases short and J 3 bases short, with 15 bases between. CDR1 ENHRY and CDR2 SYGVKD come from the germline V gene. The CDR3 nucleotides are TGTGCCAACCGCCCCCGGACGGACACTGAAGCTTTCTTT. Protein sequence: CANRPRTDTEAFF.

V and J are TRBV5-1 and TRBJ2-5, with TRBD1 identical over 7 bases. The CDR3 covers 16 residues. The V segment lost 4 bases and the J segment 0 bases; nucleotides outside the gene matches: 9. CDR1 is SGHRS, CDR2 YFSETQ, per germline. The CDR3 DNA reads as TGCGCCAGCAGCCCGACCGGGACAGTAAACCAAGAGACCCAGTACTTC. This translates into CASSPTGTVNQETQYF.

CDR3 in DNA: TGCGCCAGCAGCATTGCTACTAGCGGGAGGGCCTACGAGCAGTACTTC. Translating gives CASSIATSGRAYEQYF. The genes are TRBV5-1 and TRBJ2-7, with TRBD2 identical over 13 bases. This CDR3 contains 16 residues. Trimming cost V 4 bases and J 2 bases; bases outside gene matches: 6. From germline, CDR1 is SGHRS and CDR2 YFSETQ.

CDR3 DNA sequence: TGTGCCGTCCACCGGGGCAGACCCTACGAGCAGTACTTC. This encodes CAVHRGRPYEQYF. The V call is TRBV6-6, the J call TRBJ2-5; perhaps D is TRBD1 or TRBD2 (5 bases each). With the DNA end fitting TRBJ2-7 better, the J assignment may be wrong. This CDR3 is built from 13 residues. Germline V gene lookup returns CDR1 MNHNY and CDR2 SVGAGI (reference sequence).

CDR3 amino acids: CASSFIPGQGTDTQYF. DNA for the CDR3: TGTGCCAGCAGCTTCATACCGGGACAAGGAACTGATACGCAGTATTTT. This chain connects TRBV7-9 to TRBJ2-3; D might be TRBD1 (6 bases). The V gene lost 3 bases and the J gene lost 6 bases, with 19 bases spanning the gap. The length of the CDR3 is 16 residues. Germline loops: CDR1 SEHNR, CDR2 FQNEAQ (reference sequence).

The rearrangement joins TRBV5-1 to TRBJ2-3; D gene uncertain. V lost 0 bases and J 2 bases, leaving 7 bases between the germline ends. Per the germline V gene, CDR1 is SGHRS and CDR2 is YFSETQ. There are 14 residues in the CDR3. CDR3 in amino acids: CASSLVVNTDTQYF. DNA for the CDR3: TGCGCCAGCAGCTTGGTTGTCAACACAGATACGCAGTATTTT. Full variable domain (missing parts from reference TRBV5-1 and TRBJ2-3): KAGVTQTPRYLIKTRGQQVTLSCSPISGHRSVSWYQQTPGQGLQFLFEYFSETQRNKGNFPGRFSGRQFSNSRSEMNVSTLELGDSALYLCASSLVVNTDTQYFGPGTRLTVL.

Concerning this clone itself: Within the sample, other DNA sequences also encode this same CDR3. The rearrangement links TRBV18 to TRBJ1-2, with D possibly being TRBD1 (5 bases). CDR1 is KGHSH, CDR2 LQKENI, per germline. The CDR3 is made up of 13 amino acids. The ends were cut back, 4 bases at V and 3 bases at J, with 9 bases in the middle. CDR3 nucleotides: TGTGCCAGCTCACTTGGGACCGACTATGGCTACACCTTC. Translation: CASSLGTDYGYTF.

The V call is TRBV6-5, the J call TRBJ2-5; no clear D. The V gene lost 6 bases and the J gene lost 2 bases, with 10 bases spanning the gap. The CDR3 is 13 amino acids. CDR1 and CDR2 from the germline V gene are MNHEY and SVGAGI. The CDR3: CASSPRRQETQYF. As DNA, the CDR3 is TGTGCCAGCAGCCCGAGGAGACAAGAGACCCAGTACTTC.

CDR3 sequence (DNA): TGCGCCAGCAGCCAAGCACTAGCGTCTAGCACAGATACGCAGTATTTT. Residues: CASSQALASSTDTQYF. The gene calls are TRBV4-3 and TRBJ2-3; 7 positions match TRBD2. The J segment lost 0 bases and the V segment lost 1 base, leaving 4 bases of the junction unmatched. The CDR3 extends over 16 amino acids. CDR1 and CDR2 from the germline V gene are LGHNA and YSLEER.

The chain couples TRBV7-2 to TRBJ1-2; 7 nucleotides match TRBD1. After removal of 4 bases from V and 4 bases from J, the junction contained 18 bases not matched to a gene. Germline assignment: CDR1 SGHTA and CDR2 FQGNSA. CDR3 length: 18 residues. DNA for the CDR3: TGTGCCAGCAGCTCCCCACTCCATAGATCAGGGGGTGTCTATGGCTACACCTTC. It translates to CASSSPLHRSGGVYGYTF.

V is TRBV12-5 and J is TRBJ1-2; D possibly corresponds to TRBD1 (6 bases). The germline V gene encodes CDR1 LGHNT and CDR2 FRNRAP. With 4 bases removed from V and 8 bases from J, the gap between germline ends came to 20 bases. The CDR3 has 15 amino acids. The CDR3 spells CASGSQDAQGWGYTF. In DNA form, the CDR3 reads TGTGCTAGTGGTTCCCAGGATGCACAGGGATGGGGCTACACCTTC.